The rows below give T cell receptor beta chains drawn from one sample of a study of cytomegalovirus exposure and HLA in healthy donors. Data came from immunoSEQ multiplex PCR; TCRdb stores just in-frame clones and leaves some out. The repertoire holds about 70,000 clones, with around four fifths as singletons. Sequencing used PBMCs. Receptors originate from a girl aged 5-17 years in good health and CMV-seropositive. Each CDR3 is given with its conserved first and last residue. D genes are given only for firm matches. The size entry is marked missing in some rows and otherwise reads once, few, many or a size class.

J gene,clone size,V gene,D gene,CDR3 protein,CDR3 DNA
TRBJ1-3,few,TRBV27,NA,CASISPAGTIYF,TGTGCCAGCATCTCACCGGCGGGAACCATATATTTT
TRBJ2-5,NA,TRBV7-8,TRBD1,CASSPPGQGVIETQYF,TGTGCCAGCAGCCCCCCAGGACAGGGGGTGATAGAGACCCAGTACTTC
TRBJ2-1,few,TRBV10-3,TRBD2,CAADSGSYDEQFF,TGTGCTGCCGATAGCGGGAGTTACGATGAGCAGTTCTTC
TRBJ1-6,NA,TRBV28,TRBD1,CASSLCSTGGYHSPLHF,TGTGCCAGCAGTTTATGCTCGACAGGGGGTTACCATTCACCCCTCCACTTT
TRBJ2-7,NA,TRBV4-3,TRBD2,CASSQAKSGIPYEQYF,TGCGCCAGCAGCCAAGCAAAGAGCGGGATTCCCTACGAGCAGTACTTC
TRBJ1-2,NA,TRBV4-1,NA,CASSPVLQITGSYTF,TGCGCCAGCAGCCCGGTTCTGCAAATTACAGGAAGCTACACCTTC
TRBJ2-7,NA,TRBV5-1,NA,CASSLRQGRDEQYF,TGCGCCAGCAGCCTGCGGCAGGGGCGCGACGAGCAGTACTTC
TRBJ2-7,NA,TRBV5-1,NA,CASSPRQGNTYEQYF,TGCGCCAGCTCCCCGCGGCAGGGGAATACCTACGAGCAGTACTTC
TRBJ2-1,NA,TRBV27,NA,CASRLELAYNEQFF,TGTGCCAGCAGGTTAGAACTCGCCTACAATGAGCAGTTCTTC
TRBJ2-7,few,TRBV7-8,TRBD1,CASSLRDRGFYEQYF,TGTGCCAGCAGCTTAAGGGACAGGGGGTTCTACGAGCAGTACTTC
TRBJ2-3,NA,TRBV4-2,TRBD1,CASSGGRGSTDTQYF,TGTGCCAGCAGCGGAGGCAGGGGGAGCACAGATACGCAGTATTTT
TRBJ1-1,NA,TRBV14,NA,CASSQDLVSRTEAFF,TGTGCCAGCAGCCAAGATCTCGTGTCCCGGACTGAAGCTTTCTTT
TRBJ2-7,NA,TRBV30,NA,CAWSVSGEQYF,TGTGCCTGGAGTGTATCGGGGGAGCAGTACTTC
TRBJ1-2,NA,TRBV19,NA,CASSIWSSRYGYTF,TGTGCCAGTAGTATATGGAGCAGCCGTTATGGCTACACCTTC
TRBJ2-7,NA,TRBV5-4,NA,CASSFEQDSYEQYF,TGTGCCAGCAGCTTCGAGCAGGACAGCTACGAGCAGTACTTC
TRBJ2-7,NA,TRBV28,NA,CASRRGDRDRRHEQYF,TGTGCCAGCAGGCGCGGGGACCGGGACAGAAGACACGAGCAGTACTTC
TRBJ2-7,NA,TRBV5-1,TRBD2,CASSFSGNTYEQYF,TGCGCCAGCAGCTTTAGCGGGAATACCTACGAGCAGTACTTC
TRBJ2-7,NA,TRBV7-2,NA,CASSLGAGMGSYEQYF,TGTGCCAGCAGCTTAGGGGCGGGGATGGGATCCTACGAGCAGTACTTC
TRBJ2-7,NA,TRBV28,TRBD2,CASRSPSGIRAYEQYF,TGTGCCAGCAGATCCCCTAGCGGGATTCGCGCCTACGAGCAGTACTTC
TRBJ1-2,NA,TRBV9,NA,CASSDRNYGYTF,TGTGCCAGCAGCGACAGAAACTATGGCTACACCTTC
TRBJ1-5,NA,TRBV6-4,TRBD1,CASSPKGGTGVQPQHF,TGTGCCAGCAGCCCCAAAGGGGGGACAGGGGTACAGCCCCAGCATTTT
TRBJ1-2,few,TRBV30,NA,CAWSVDSRPDANGYTF,TGTGCCTGGAGTGTTGACAGCCGACCCGACGCTAATGGCTACACCTTC
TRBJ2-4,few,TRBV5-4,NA,CASSLKGQDIQYF,TGTGCCAGCAGCTTAAAGGGGCAGGACATTCAGTACTTC
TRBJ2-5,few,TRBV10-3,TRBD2,CASSTGSGLDFETQYF,TGTGCCTCTTCGACAGGCTCGGGACTAGATTTTGAGACCCAGTACTTC
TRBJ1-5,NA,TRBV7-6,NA,CASSFHSNQPQHF,TGTGCCAGCAGCTTCCATAGCAATCAGCCCCAGCATTTT
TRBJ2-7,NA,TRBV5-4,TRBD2,CASSKRLAGDYEQYF,TGTGCCAGCAGCAAGAGATTAGCGGGAGACTACGAGCAGTACTTC
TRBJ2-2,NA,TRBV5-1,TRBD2,CASSSQGLAATGELFF,TGCGCCAGCAGCTCACAGGGACTAGCCGCCACCGGGGAGCTGTTTTTT
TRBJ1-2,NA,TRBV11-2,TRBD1,CASSRVPQGGYGYTF,TGTGCCAGCAGCCGAGTACCACAGGGGGGATATGGCTACACCTTC
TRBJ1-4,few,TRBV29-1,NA,CSVEDRGEKLFF,TGCAGCGTTGAAGATCGGGGTGAAAAACTGTTTTTT
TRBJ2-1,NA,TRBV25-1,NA,CASSEYGTPKQFF,TGTGCCAGCAGTGAATATGGGACTCCTAAGCAGTTCTTC
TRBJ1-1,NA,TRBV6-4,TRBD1,CASSDSFPGTGSMNTEAFF,TGTGCCAGCAGTGACTCGTTCCCCGGGACAGGGAGTATGAACACTGAAGCTTTCTTT
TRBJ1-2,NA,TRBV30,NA,CAWRVGAYGYTF,TGTGCCTGGAGAGTGGGGGCCTATGGCTACACCTTC
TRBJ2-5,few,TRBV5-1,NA,CASSAGGSGRPETQYF,TGCGCCAGCAGCGCTGGAGGGTCCGGGCGTCCGGAGACCCAGTACTTC
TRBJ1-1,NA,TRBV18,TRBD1,CASSLGTAQAFF,TGTGCCAGCTCACTCGGGACAGCCCAAGCTTTCTTT
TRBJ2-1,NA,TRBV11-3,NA,CASSFQGGYNEQFF,TGTGCCAGCAGCTTTCAGGGTGGCTACAATGAGCAGTTCTTC
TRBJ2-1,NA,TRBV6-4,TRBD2,CASSDSSSGGGYNEQFF,TGTGCCAGCAGTGACTCTTCTAGCGGGGGGGGTTACAATGAGCAGTTCTTC
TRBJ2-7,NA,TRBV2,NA,CASSYRYLYF,TGTGCCAGCAGTTACAGGTATCTGTACTTC
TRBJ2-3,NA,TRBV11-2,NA,CASSFRVTDTQYF,TGTGCCAGCAGCTTCCGGGTCACGGATACGCAGTATTTT
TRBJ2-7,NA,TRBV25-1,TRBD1,CASSEFLGQGAFWHF,TGTGCCAGCAGTGAATTTTTGGGACAGGGTGCGTTCTGGCACTTC
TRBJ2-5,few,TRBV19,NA,CASSQFQETQYF,TGTGCCAGTAGTCAGTTCCAAGAGACCCAGTACTTC